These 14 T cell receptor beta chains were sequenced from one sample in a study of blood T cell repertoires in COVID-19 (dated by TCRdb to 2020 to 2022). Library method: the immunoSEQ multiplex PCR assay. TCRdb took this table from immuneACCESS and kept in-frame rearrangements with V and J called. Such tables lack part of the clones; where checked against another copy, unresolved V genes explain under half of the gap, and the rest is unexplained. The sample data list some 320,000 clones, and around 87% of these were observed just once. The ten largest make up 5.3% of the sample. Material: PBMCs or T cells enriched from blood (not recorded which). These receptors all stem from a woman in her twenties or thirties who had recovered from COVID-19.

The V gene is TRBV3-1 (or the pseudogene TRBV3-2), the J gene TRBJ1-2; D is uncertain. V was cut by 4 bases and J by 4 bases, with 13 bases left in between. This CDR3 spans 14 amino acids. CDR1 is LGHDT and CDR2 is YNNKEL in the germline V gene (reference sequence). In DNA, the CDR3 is TGTGCCAGCAGCCCTCAGGTTACCGGCTATGGCTACACCTTC. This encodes CASSPQVTGYGYTF.

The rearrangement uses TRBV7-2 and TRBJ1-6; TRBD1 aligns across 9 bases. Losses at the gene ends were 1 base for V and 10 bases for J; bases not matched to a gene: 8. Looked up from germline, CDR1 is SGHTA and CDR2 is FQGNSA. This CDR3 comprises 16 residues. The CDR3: CASSLVGTGSWSPLHF. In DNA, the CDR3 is TGTGCCAGCAGCTTAGTAGGGACAGGGAGTTGGTCACCCCTCCACTTT.

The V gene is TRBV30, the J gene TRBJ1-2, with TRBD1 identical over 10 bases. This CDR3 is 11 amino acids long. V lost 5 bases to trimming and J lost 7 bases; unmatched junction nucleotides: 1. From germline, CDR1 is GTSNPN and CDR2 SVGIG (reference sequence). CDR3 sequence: CAWGTGAGYTF. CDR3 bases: TGTGCCTGGGGGACAGGGGCTGGCTACACCTTC. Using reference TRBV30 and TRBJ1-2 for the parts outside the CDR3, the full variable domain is SQTIHQWPATLVQPVGSPLSLECTVEGTSNPNLYWYRQAAGRGLQLLFYSVGIGQISSEVPQNLSASRPQDRQFILSSKKLLLSDSGFYLCAWGTGAGYTFGSGTRLTVV.

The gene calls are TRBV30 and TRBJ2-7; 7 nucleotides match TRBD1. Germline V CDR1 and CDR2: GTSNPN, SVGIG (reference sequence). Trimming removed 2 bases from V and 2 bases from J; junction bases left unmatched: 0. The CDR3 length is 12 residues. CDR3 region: CAWSTGAYEQYF. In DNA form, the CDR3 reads TGTGCCTGGAGTACAGGGGCCTACGAGCAGTACTTC.

The CDR3 DNA is TGTGCCAGCAGCTTGATGCGGGGGGGCTCCTACGAGCAGTACTTC. The encoded protein is CASSLMRGGSYEQYF. The chain combines TRBV7-2 with TRBJ2-7; 9 nucleotides align to TRBD2. Germline assignment: CDR1 SGHTA and CDR2 FQGNSA. Trimming cost V 3 bases and J 0 bases; bases outside gene matches: 3. The CDR3 is 15 residues long.

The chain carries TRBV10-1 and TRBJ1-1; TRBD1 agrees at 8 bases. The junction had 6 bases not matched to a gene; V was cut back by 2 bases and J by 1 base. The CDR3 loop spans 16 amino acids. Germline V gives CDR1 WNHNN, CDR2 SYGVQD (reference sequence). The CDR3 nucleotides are TGCGCCAGCAGTGAGACAACCGGGACAGGGAACACTGAAGCTTTCTTT. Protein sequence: CASSETTGTGNTEAFF.

The DNA of the CDR3 is TGCGCCAGCAGCCCGGGACAGGACTATGGCTACACCTTC. Translation: CASSPGQDYGYTF. The chain carries TRBV5-1 and TRBJ1-2; 8 nucleotides agree with TRBD1. J was trimmed by 3 bases and V by 4 bases; bases with no gene match: 2. The germline CDR1 and CDR2 sequences are SGHRS and YFSETQ. CDR3 size: 13 residues.

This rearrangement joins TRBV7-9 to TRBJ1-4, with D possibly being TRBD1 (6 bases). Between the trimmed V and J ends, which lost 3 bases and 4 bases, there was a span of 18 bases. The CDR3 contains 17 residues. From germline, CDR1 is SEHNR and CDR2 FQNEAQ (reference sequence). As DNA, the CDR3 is TGTGCCAGCAGCTTTTCGACAGGCGCCAACCTTAATGAAAAACTGTTTTTT. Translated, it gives CASSFSTGANLNEKLFF.

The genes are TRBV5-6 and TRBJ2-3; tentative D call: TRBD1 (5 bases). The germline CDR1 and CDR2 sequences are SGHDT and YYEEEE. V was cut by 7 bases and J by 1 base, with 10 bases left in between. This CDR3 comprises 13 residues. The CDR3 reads CASFQGGTDTQYF. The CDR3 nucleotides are TGTGCCAGCTTCCAGGGTGGCACAGATACGCAGTATTTT.

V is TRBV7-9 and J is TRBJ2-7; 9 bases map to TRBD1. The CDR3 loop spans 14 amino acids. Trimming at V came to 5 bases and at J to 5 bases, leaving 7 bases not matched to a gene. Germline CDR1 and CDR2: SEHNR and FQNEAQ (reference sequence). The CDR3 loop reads CASSTGTGLNEQYF. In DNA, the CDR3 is TGTGCCAGCAGCACCGGGACAGGGCTGAACGAGCAGTACTTC.

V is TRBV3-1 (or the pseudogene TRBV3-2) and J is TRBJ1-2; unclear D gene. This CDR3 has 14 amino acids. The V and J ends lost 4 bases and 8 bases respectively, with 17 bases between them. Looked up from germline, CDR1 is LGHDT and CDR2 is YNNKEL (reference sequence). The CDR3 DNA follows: TGTGCCAGCAGCCTCTATCGGGGAACCCGAGGCTACACCTTC. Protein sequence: CASSLYRGTRGYTF.

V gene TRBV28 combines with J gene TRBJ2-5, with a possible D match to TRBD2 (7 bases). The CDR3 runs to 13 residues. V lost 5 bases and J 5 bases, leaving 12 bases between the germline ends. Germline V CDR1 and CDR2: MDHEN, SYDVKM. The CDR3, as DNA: TGTGCCAGCAGTCTGGGGGGGCGTGAGACCCAGTACTTC. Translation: CASSLGGRETQYF.

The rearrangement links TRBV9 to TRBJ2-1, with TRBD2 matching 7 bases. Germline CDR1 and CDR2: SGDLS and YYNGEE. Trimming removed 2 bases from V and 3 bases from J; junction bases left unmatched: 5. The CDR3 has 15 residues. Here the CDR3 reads CASSVLWGGYNEQFF. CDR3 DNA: TGTGCCAGCAGCGTTTTATGGGGGGGCTACAATGAGCAGTTCTTC. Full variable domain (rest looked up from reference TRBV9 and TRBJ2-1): DSGVTQTPKHLITATGQRVTLRCSPRSGDLSVYWYQQSLDQGLQFLIQYYNGEERAKGNILERFSAQQFPDLHSELNLSSLELGDSALYFCASSVLWGGYNEQFFGPGTRLTVL.

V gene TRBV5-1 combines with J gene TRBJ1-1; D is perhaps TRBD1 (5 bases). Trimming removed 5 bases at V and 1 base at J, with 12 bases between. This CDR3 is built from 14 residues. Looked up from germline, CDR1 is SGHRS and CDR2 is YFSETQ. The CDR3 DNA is TGCGCCAGCAGTTTCAGCGGGGGGAACACTGAAGCTTTCTTT. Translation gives CASSFSGGNTEAFF. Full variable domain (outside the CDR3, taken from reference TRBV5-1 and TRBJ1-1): KAGVTQTPRYLIKTRGQQVTLSCSPISGHRSVSWYQQTPGQGLQFLFEYFSETQRNKGNFPGRFSGRQFSNSRSEMNVSTLELGDSALYLCASSFSGGNTEAFFGQGTRLTVV.